A selection of T cell receptor beta chains follows, all from one sample in a study of T cell responses to AZD1222 COVID-19 vaccine. TCRdb keeps only in-frame clones here, not all; method: immunoSEQ multiplex PCR. The sample carries 99,000 or so clones, around nine tenths recorded once. Sequenced material: peripheral blood, taken on day 0 of AZD1222 vaccination. Receptor source: an adult in good health. CDR3s include the opening cysteine and the closing phenylalanine or tryptophan. The D gene is left open where the match is weak. Only part of the rows carry a size: once, few, many, or a class if the clone is expanded.

clone_size: -
j_call: TRBJ2-1
d_call: -
v_call: TRBV7-2
cdr3_nt: TGTGCCAGCAGCGACCTCGGGAGCTCCTACAATGAGCAGTTCTTC
cdr3_aa: CASSDLGSSYNEQFF

clone_size: -
j_call: TRBJ2-5
d_call: -
v_call: TRBV13
cdr3_nt: TGTGCCAGCAGCTTAGGCCAAGAGACCCAGTACTTC
cdr3_aa: CASSLGQETQYF

clone_size: few
j_call: TRBJ2-2
d_call: TRBD2
v_call: TRBV19
cdr3_nt: TGTGCCAGTAGACCGGGACTAGCGGGAGCGGGGGAGCTGTTTTTT
cdr3_aa: CASRPGLAGAGELFF

clone_size: -
j_call: TRBJ2-3
d_call: -
v_call: TRBV7-8
cdr3_nt: TGTGCCAGCAGCTCTACCACAGATACGCAGTATTTT
cdr3_aa: CASSSTTDTQYF

clone_size: once
j_call: TRBJ2-3
d_call: -
v_call: TRBV5-6
cdr3_nt: TGTGCCAGCAGCCCACGGGGCGGGGATACAGATACGCAGTATTTT
cdr3_aa: CASSPRGGDTDTQYF

clone_size: -
j_call: TRBJ2-7
d_call: -
v_call: TRBV5-1
cdr3_nt: TGCGCCAGCAGCTTGGAGGAGGGACGGTACTACGAGCAGTACTTC
cdr3_aa: CASSLEEGRYYEQYF

clone_size: once
j_call: TRBJ1-4
d_call: -
v_call: TRBV5-1
cdr3_nt: TGCGCCAGCAGCTTGGAGGGTGCGGAAAAACTGTTTTTT
cdr3_aa: CASSLEGAEKLFF

clone_size: -
j_call: TRBJ2-1
d_call: TRBD1
v_call: TRBV27
cdr3_nt: TGTGCCAGCGGCCGGGACAGGGGCGATGAGCAGTTCTTC
cdr3_aa: CASGRDRGDEQFF

clone_size: -
j_call: TRBJ1-2
d_call: TRBD1
v_call: TRBV28
cdr3_nt: TGTGCCAGCAGACTAGGGGGCAACTATGGCTACACCTTC
cdr3_aa: CASRLGGNYGYTF

clone_size: -
j_call: TRBJ2-7
d_call: TRBD1
v_call: TRBV10-3
cdr3_nt: TGTGCCGTATCGGGACAGGGGGCCTCCTACGAGCAGTACTTC
cdr3_aa: CAVSGQGASYEQYF

clone_size: -
j_call: TRBJ1-1
d_call: -
v_call: TRBV11-2
cdr3_nt: TGTGCCAGCAGCTTTCAGGGCAACACTGAAGCTTTCTTT
cdr3_aa: CASSFQGNTEAFF

clone_size: once
j_call: TRBJ1-1
d_call: -
v_call: TRBV19
cdr3_nt: TGTGCCAGTAGTATAGGGACAACGGGGGTTACTGAAGCTTTCTTT
cdr3_aa: CASSIGTTGVTEAFF

clone_size: -
j_call: TRBJ2-6
d_call: -
v_call: TRBV15
cdr3_nt: TGTGCCACCAGCAGCGGGACGGACTCTGGGGCCAACGTCCTGACTTTC
cdr3_aa: CATSSGTDSGANVLTF

clone_size: -
j_call: TRBJ2-7
d_call: TRBD1
v_call: TRBV27
cdr3_nt: TGTGCCAGCAGAAGACAGGGGGCCCGGACCTACGAGCAGTACTTC
cdr3_aa: CASRRQGARTYEQYF

clone_size: -
j_call: TRBJ1-3
d_call: -
v_call: TRBV9
cdr3_nt: TGTGCCAGCAGCCCATCGTGGCGGGACTCTGGAAACACCATATATTTT
cdr3_aa: CASSPSWRDSGNTIYF

clone_size: -
j_call: TRBJ2-4
d_call: -
v_call: TRBV18
cdr3_nt: TGTGCCAGCTCAACTATGTCTAGAGGGGGGAAAAACATTCAGTACTTC
cdr3_aa: CASSTMSRGGKNIQYF

clone_size: -
j_call: TRBJ2-3
d_call: -
v_call: TRBV28
cdr3_nt: TGTGCCAGCGGCGGAGTAAGGGGCACAGATACGCAGTATTTT
cdr3_aa: CASGGVRGTDTQYF

clone_size: -
j_call: TRBJ1-6
d_call: -
v_call: TRBV13
cdr3_nt: TGTGCCAGCAGGGACCGAATGGGGGCTGGTTCACCCCTCCACTTT
cdr3_aa: CASRDRMGAGSPLHF

clone_size: -
j_call: TRBJ2-1
d_call: -
v_call: TRBV14
cdr3_nt: TGTGCCAGCAGCCAGGCTTTTGCGGCGGATGAGCAGTTCTTC
cdr3_aa: CASSQAFAADEQFF

clone_size: -
j_call: TRBJ2-1
d_call: TRBD2
v_call: TRBV29-1
cdr3_nt: TGCAGCGTCTCACTAGCGGCGGGGGACAATGAGCAGTTCTTC
cdr3_aa: CSVSLAAGDNEQFF

clone_size: -
j_call: TRBJ2-7
d_call: -
v_call: TRBV7-9
cdr3_nt: TGTGCCAGCAGCTTATATACAGGGAAGGCCTACGAGCAGTACTTC
cdr3_aa: CASSLYTGKAYEQYF

clone_size: -
j_call: TRBJ2-3
d_call: TRBD2
v_call: TRBV9
cdr3_nt: TGTGCCAGCAGCGTAGGTAGCGGGGTAGGGAATACGCAGTATTTT
cdr3_aa: CASSVGSGVGNTQYF

clone_size: -
j_call: TRBJ2-1
d_call: TRBD2
v_call: TRBV6-5
cdr3_nt: TGTGCCAGCAGTTTCCAGACTAGCGGGGGTTCCAATGAGCAGTTCTTC
cdr3_aa: CASSFQTSGGSNEQFF

clone_size: -
j_call: TRBJ2-3
d_call: -
v_call: TRBV10-3
cdr3_nt: TGTGCCGGGTCTAACATCGGCCCGCAGTATTTT
cdr3_aa: CAGSNIGPQYF

clone_size: -
j_call: TRBJ2-7
d_call: TRBD2
v_call: TRBV2
cdr3_nt: TGTGCCAGCAGTGGGACTAGCGGGAGAGGGTCCTACGAGCAGTACTTC
cdr3_aa: CASSGTSGRGSYEQYF

clone_size: -
j_call: TRBJ2-2
d_call: -
v_call: TRBV27
cdr3_nt: TGTGCCAGCAGCACATTCCTTCTGGGGACCGGGGAGCTGTTTTTT
cdr3_aa: CASSTFLLGTGELFF

clone_size: -
j_call: TRBJ2-7
d_call: -
v_call: TRBV7-9
cdr3_nt: TGTGCCAGCAGCTTAGAGGGGAGGCCGGACTACGAGCAGTACTTC
cdr3_aa: CASSLEGRPDYEQYF

clone_size: -
j_call: TRBJ2-1
d_call: TRBD2
v_call: TRBV11-3
cdr3_nt: TGTGCCAGCAGCCGGGGGGGATCAAGCTCCTACAATGAGCAGTTCTTC
cdr3_aa: CASSRGGSSSYNEQFF

clone_size: few
j_call: TRBJ2-7
d_call: -
v_call: TRBV25-1
cdr3_nt: TGTGCCAGCAGTGAAAGTTCATTTCGCGGTGAGCAGTACTTC
cdr3_aa: CASSESSFRGEQYF

clone_size: -
j_call: TRBJ2-1
d_call: TRBD2
v_call: TRBV27
cdr3_nt: TGTGCCAGCAGTCAAATCCCCCTAGCGGTCAATGAGCAGTTCTTC
cdr3_aa: CASSQIPLAVNEQFF

clone_size: -
j_call: TRBJ2-7
d_call: -
v_call: TRBV24-1
cdr3_nt: TGTGCCACTCCATGCCAAAGCACCGAGCAGTACTTC
cdr3_aa: CATPCQSTEQYF

clone_size: -
j_call: TRBJ2-7
d_call: TRBD1
v_call: TRBV19
cdr3_nt: TGTGCCAGCCTTGGGGACAGGGCCCACGAGCAGTACTTC
cdr3_aa: CASLGDRAHEQYF

clone_size: -
j_call: TRBJ2-1
d_call: TRBD2
v_call: TRBV6-1
cdr3_nt: TGTGCCAGCAGTGAACTAGCGGAGGCCTACAATGAGCAGTTCTTC
cdr3_aa: CASSELAEAYNEQFF

clone_size: -
j_call: TRBJ2-7
d_call: -
v_call: TRBV5-1
cdr3_nt: TGCGCCAGCAGCTTGGCCGGGCAGGGACTCGTCTACGAGCAGTACTTC
cdr3_aa: CASSLAGQGLVYEQYF

clone_size: few
j_call: TRBJ1-1
d_call: -
v_call: TRBV3-1/TRBV3-2
cdr3_nt: TGTGCCAGCAGCCAAGTTGCCGCCAACACTGAAGCTTTCTTT
cdr3_aa: CASSQVAANTEAFF

clone_size: once
j_call: TRBJ2-4
d_call: TRBD2
v_call: TRBV27
cdr3_nt: TGTGCCAGCAGTCCAGCCGCCCTTCCTAGCGGGACGCTGATGGCCAAAAACATTCAGTACTTC
cdr3_aa: CASSPAALPSGTLMAKNIQYF

clone_size: -
j_call: TRBJ1-4
d_call: TRBD1
v_call: TRBV6-5
cdr3_nt: TGTGCCAGCAGTAACGACAGGGGGCGCGGGGAAAAACTGTTTTTT
cdr3_aa: CASSNDRGRGEKLFF

clone_size: -
j_call: TRBJ1-3
d_call: -
v_call: TRBV4-2
cdr3_nt: TGTGCCAGCAGCCAAGCGGGACGAAACACCATATATTTT
cdr3_aa: CASSQAGRNTIYF

clone_size: -
j_call: TRBJ1-6
d_call: -
v_call: TRBV5-1
cdr3_nt: TGCGCCAGCAGCTCGGGGGATGGACCCTCCGCGGCGCCCCTCCACTTT
cdr3_aa: CASSSGDGPSAAPLHF

clone_size: few
j_call: TRBJ2-2
d_call: -
v_call: TRBV16
cdr3_nt: TGTGCCAGCAGCCAAACTGAGGGTAACACCGGGGAGCTGTTTTTT
cdr3_aa: CASSQTEGNTGELFF

clone_size: -
j_call: TRBJ1-3
d_call: -
v_call: TRBV11-3
cdr3_nt: TGTGCCAGCAGCTTAGATGCGGGGAACGGAAACACCATATATTTT
cdr3_aa: CASSLDAGNGNTIYF

clone_size: few
j_call: TRBJ2-2
d_call: TRBD2
v_call: TRBV6-2/TRBV6-3
cdr3_nt: TGTGCCAGCAGTTTCAGAATGACTAGCGGGAGGGCCGGGACCGGGGAGCTGTTTTTT
cdr3_aa: CASSFRMTSGRAGTGELFF

clone_size: -
j_call: TRBJ2-5
d_call: -
v_call: TRBV9
cdr3_nt: TGTGCCAGCAGCGTAGGGGTAGCGGAAGAGACCCAGTACTTC
cdr3_aa: CASSVGVAEETQYF